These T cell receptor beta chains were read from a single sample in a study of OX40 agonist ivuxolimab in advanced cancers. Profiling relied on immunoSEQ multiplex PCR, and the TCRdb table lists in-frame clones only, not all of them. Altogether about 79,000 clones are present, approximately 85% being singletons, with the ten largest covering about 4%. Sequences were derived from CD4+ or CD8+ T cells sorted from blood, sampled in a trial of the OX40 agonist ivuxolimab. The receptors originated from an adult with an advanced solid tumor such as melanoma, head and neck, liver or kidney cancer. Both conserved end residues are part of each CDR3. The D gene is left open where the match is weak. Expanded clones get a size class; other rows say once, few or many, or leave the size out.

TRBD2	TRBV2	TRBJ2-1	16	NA	TGTGCCAGCAGTAAGGGACTAGCGGGAGGTTTGGATGAGCAGTTCTTC	CASSKGLAGGLDEQFF
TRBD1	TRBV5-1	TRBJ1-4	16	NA	TGCGCCAGCAGTTCAACAGGGGGCGCGGCTAATGAAAAACTGTTTTTT	CASSSTGGAANEKLFF
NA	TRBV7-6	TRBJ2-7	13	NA	TGTGCCAGCAGCTTAGAGGGTTGGGGCGAGCAGTACTTC	CASSLEGWGEQYF
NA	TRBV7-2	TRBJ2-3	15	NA	TGTGCCAGCAGCTTAGGCCTGCACGGCACAGATACGCAGTATTTT	CASSLGLHGTDTQYF
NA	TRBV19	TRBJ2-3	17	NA	TGTGCCAGTAGTATGGGGGTCGAGGGAGATGGCACAGATACGCAGTATTTT	CASSMGVEGDGTDTQYF
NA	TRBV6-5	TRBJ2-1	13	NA	TGTGCCAGCAGCTCCGGACAGAACAATGAGCAGTTCTTC	CASSSGQNNEQFF
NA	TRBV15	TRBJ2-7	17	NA	TGTGCCACCAGCGTCCGGAGAGGTCTTATAGGGGGGCGAGAGCAGTACTTC	CATSVRRGLIGGREQYF
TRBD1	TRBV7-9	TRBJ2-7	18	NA	TGTGCCAGCAGCTTAGCGGGGGACAGCTCCTATAATTTCTACGAGCAGTACTTC	CASSLAGDSSYNFYEQYF
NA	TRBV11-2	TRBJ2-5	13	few	TGTGCCAGCAGCCAGAGAGGGGTAGAGACCCAGTACTTC	CASSQRGVETQYF
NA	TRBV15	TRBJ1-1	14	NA	TGTGCCACCAGCTCCCGCTTGGGGGACACTGAAGCTTTCTTT	CATSSRLGDTEAFF
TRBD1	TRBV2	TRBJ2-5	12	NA	TGTGCCAGCGGGACAGGTGAAGAGACCCAGTACTTC	CASGTGEETQYF
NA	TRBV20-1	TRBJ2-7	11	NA	TGCAGTGCTAGGAGAAGCTACGAGCAGTACTTC	CSARRSYEQYF
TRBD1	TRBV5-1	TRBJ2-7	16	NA	TGCGCCAGCACAAACCTGGGGACAGGGAGCTCCTACGAGCAGTACTTC	CASTNLGTGSSYEQYF
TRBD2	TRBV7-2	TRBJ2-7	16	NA	TGTGCCAGCAGCACCGGACTAGCGGGAGGTAGCCACGAGCAGTACTTC	CASSTGLAGGSHEQYF
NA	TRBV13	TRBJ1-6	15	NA	TGTGCCAGCAGCTCCCGGAGCTCCTATAATTCACCCCTCCACTTT	CASSSRSSYNSPLHF
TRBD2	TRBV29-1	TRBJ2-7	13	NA	TGCAGCGTTTTTGCGGGAGGAACGAGGGAGCAGTACTTC	CSVFAGGTREQYF
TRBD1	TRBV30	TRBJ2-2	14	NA	TGTGCCTGGCTGGACAGGGTGGGCACCGGGGAGCTGTTTTTT	CAWLDRVGTGELFF
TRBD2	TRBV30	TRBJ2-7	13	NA	TGTGCCTGGAGTAGGACTAGCGCGGACGAGCAGTACTTC	CAWSRTSADEQYF
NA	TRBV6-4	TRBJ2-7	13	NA	TGTGCCAGCAGTGAGAGGGAAGGGGGCGAGCAGTACTTC	CASSEREGGEQYF
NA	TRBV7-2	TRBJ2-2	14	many	TGTGCCAGCAGCTTGGGGACCAACACCGGGGAGCTGTTTTTT	CASSLGTNTGELFF
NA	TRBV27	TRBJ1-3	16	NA	TGTGCCAGCAGTTTGGGTCACCCGAGCTCTGGAAACACCATATATTTT	CASSLGHPSSGNTIYF
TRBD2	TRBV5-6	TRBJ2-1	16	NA	TGTGCCAGCAGCTTAGGGACTAGCGGGATATACAATGAGCAGTTCTTC	CASSLGTSGIYNEQFF
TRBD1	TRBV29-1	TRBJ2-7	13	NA	TGCAGCGTTGAGGACAGGGCCTCCTACGAGCAGTACTTC	CSVEDRASYEQYF